The rows below give T cell receptor beta chains drawn from one sample of a study of OX40 agonist ivuxolimab in advanced cancers. The assay was immunoSEQ multiplex PCR, and TCRdb's table has in-frame clones only and misses some. The table shows about 68,000 clones, with about 83% occurring only once. The sequencing used CD4+ or CD8+ T cells sorted from blood, collected in a trial of the OX40 agonist ivuxolimab. The receptors were gathered from an adult with an advanced solid tumor such as melanoma, head and neck, liver or kidney cancer. Both conserved end residues are part of each CDR3. The D gene is left open where the match is weak. Clone sizes are given selectively: once, few, many, or a class where the clone is expanded.

CDR3 DNA | CDR3 protein | V gene | clone size | D gene | J gene
TGCAGCGTTGAAGAGGGAGGACTAGCGGGGGGAGGGGCAGATACGCAGTATTTT | CSVEEGGLAGGGADTQYF | TRBV29-1 | NA | TRBD2 | TRBJ2-3
TGTGCCAGCAGTCCCCTATTCAGCAATCAGCCCCAGCATTTT | CASSPLFSNQPQHF | TRBV2 | NA | NA | TRBJ1-5
TGTGCCAGCAGCTTGACCAGGGAGGAAGGCTACACCTTC | CASSLTREEGYTF | TRBV5-4 | NA | NA | TRBJ1-2
TGTGCCAGCACCAAGGGGGGGGGCAATCAGCCCCAGCATTTT | CASTKGGGNQPQHF | TRBV6-1 | once | NA | TRBJ1-5
TGTGCCAGCAGTGGAGCAAGAGGGGGACAGAGACTCTCTGGGGCCAACGTCCTGACTTTC | CASSGARGGQRLSGANVLTF | TRBV6-1 | NA | TRBD1 | TRBJ2-6
TGTGCCAGCGAAGTTACCACCGAGAGACGGGGCACCGGGGAGCTGTTTTTT | CASEVTTERRGTGELFF | TRBV12-1 | NA | NA | TRBJ2-2
TGCGCCAGCAGCCTGGACAGTGTCTCTGGAAACACCATATATTTT | CASSLDSVSGNTIYF | TRBV10-2 | NA | NA | TRBJ1-3
TGTGCCAGCAGCTTGCGGGGGGGGACAGATACGCAGTATTTT | CASSLRGGTDTQYF | TRBV5-4 | NA | TRBD2 | TRBJ2-3
TGTGCCAGCAGCTTAGGGGACAGGGGGTTGAGAGAGACCCAGTACTTC | CASSLGDRGLRETQYF | TRBV7-9 | NA | TRBD1 | TRBJ2-5
TGTGCCGGAATGTGGACAGGGGATGATAGGGAGCAGTACTTC | CAGMWTGDDREQYF | TRBV19 | NA | TRBD1 | TRBJ2-7
TGTGCCAGCAGCGCGGGGAGGGGCGGGGATACGCAGTATTTT | CASSAGRGGDTQYF | TRBV5-4 | NA | TRBD2 | TRBJ2-3